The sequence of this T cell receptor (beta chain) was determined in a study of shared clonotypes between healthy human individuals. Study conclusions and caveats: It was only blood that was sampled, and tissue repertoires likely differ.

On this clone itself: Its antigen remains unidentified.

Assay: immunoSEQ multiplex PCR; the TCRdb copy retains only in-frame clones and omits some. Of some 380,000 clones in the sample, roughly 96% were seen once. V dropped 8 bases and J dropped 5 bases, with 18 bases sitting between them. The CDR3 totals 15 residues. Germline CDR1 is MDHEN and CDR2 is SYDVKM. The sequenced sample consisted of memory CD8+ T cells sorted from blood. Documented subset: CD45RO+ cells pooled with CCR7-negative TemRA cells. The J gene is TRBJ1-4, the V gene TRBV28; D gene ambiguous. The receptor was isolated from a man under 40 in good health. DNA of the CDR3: TGTGCCAGCTACCCCCGAAGTCACAACAATGAAAAACTGTTTTTT. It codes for CASYPRSHNNEKLFF.